Presented here are 6 T cell receptor beta chains from one specimen sequenced in a study of T-cell memory formation after mild COVID-19. TCRdb processed the 5' RACE reads anew with MiXCR; each CDR3 protein has one entry. Altogether approximately 500,000 distinct CDR3 sequences are present, around a quarter being singletons, with the ten largest covering under 15%. Sequenced sample: PBMCs or a T cell subset sorted from them (not recorded which). These receptors originate from an adult woman who had mild COVID-19 (a few samples of this study predate the infection). Cell type and time point are not known.

V and J are TRBV9 and TRBJ2-1, with 10 bases aligning to TRBD2. This CDR3 spans 17 amino acids. The germline CDR1 and CDR2 sequences are SGDLS and YYNGEE. The J segment lost 4 bases and the V segment lost 0 bases, leaving 7 bases of the junction unmatched. CDR3 region: CASSVEASGSFYNEQFF. The CDR3, as DNA: TGTGCCAGCAGCGTAGAGGCTAGCGGGAGTTTTTACAATGAGCAGTTCTTC. The variable domain in full, completed from reference TRBV9 and TRBJ2-1, reads DSGVTQTPKHLITATGQRVTLRCSPRSGDLSVYWYQQSLDQGLQFLIQYYNGEERAKGNILERFSAQQFPDLHSELNLSSLELGDSALYFCASSVEASGSFYNEQFFGPGTRLTVL.

This clonotype was recorded a few times. The rearrangement uses TRBV7-8 and TRBJ2-3; 11 bases match TRBD2. V lost 5 bases and J lost 0; bases outside the gene matches: 4. Germline lookup yields CDR1 SGHVS and CDR2 FQNEAQ. CDR3 length equals 16 residues. CDR3 amino acids: CASSASGGISTDTQYF. DNA of the CDR3: TGTGCCAGCAGCGCTAGCGGGGGGATAAGCACAGATACGCAGTATTTT.

This clonotype has a handful of counts. This sequence joins TRBV7-2 and TRBJ1-5, with TRBD1 identical over 11 bases. The CDR3 spans 16 residues. Looked up from germline, CDR1 is SGHTA and CDR2 is FQGNSA. The junction had 1 base not matched to a gene; V was cut back by 1 base and J by 2 bases. The CDR3 spells CASSLGTGGGNQPQHF. In DNA, the CDR3 is TGTGCCAGCAGCTTAGGGACAGGGGGCGGCAATCAGCCCCAGCATTTT.

The rearrangement links TRBV7-8 to TRBJ2-7, with 10 bases lining up with TRBD1. This CDR3 region has 15 residues. Germline trimming cut 4 bases from V and 3 bases from J; bases unmatched to any gene: 6. Germline V gene data show CDR1 as SGHVS and CDR2 as FQNEAQ. CDR3 in amino acids: CASSSWRDRGYEQYF. Written as DNA, the CDR3 is TGTGCCAGCAGCTCCTGGCGGGACAGGGGCTACGAGCAGTACTTC.

The rearrangement links TRBV11-2 to TRBJ2-3; TRBD2 aligns across 7 bases. Trimming removed 2 bases from V and 2 bases from J; junction bases left unmatched: 7. The CDR3 extends over 16 amino acids. CDR1 SGHAT and CDR2 FQNNGV come from the germline V gene. The CDR3 is CASSLSLRGNTDTQYF. Written as DNA, the CDR3 is TGTGCCAGCAGCTTAAGTTTGCGGGGGAACACAGATACGCAGTATTTT. The whole variable domain, filled in from reference TRBV11-2 and TRBJ2-3, reads EAGVAQSPRYKIIEKRQSVAFWCNPISGHATLYWYQQILGQGPKLLIQFQNNGVVDDSQLPKDRFSAERLKGVDSTLKIQPAKLEDSAVYLCASSLSLRGNTDTQYFGPGTRLTVL.

This chain uses TRBV7-9 with TRBJ2-1, with 8 positions matching TRBD1. The CDR3 totals 15 residues. Germline V gene data show CDR1 as SEHNR and CDR2 as FQNEAQ (reference sequence). Trimming cost V 5 bases and J 6 bases; bases outside gene matches: 9. The CDR3 reads CASSLWDRTSNEQFF. CDR3 coding DNA: TGTGCCAGCAGCCTATGGGACAGGACATCCAATGAGCAGTTCTTC.